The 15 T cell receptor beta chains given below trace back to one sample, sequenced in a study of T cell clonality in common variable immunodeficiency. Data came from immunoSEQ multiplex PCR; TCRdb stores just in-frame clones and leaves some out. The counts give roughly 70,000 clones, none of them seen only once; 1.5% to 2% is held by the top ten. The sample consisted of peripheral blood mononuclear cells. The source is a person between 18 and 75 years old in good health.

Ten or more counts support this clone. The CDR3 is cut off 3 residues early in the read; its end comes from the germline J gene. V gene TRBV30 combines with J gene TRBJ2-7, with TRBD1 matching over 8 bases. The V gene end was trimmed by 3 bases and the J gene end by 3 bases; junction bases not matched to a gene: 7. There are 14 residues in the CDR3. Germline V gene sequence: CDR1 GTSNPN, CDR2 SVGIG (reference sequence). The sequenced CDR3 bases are TGTGCCTGGAGGGGGATAACAGGGGGCTACGAG. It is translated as CAWRGITGGYE. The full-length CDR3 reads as CAWRGITGGYEQYF. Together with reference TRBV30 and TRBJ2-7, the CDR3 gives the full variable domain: SQTIHQWPATLVQPVGSPLSLECTVEGTSNPNLYWYRQAAGRGLQLLFYSVGIGQISSEVPQNLSASRPQDRQFILSSKKLLLSDSGFYLCAWRGITGGYEQYFGPGTRLTVT.

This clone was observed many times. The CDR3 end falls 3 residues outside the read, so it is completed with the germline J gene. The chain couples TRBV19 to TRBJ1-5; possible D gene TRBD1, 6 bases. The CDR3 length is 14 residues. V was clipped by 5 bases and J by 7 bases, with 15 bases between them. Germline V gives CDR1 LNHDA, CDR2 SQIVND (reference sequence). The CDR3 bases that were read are TGTGCCAGTAGTCAAACAGGGCTTTGGCAGCCC. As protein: CASSQTGLWQP. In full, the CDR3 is CASSQTGLWQPQHF.

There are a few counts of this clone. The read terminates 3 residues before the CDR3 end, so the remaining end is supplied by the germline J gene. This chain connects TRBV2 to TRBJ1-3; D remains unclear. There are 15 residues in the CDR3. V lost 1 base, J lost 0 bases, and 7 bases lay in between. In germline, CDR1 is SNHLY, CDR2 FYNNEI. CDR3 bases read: TGTGCCAGCAGTGAAGACACCCTCTCTGGAAACACC. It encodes CASSEDTLSGNT. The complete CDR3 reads CASSEDTLSGNTIYF.

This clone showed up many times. The CDR3 DNA, read in part, is TGTGCCAGCAGCCGCGGGACTACATACTACGAG. Its protein product is CASSRGTTYYE. The CDR3 reads in full as CASSRGTTYYEQYF. The rearrangement links TRBV7-2 to TRBJ2-7; 7 bases fit TRBD2. The read ends 3 residues shy of where the CDR3 ends; the end is completed using the germline J gene. The germline V gene encodes CDR1 SGHTA and CDR2 FQGNSA. CDR3 length equals 14 residues. V lost 5 bases, J lost 3 bases, and 7 bases stayed unmatched. Full variable domain (remainder filled in from reference TRBV7-2 and TRBJ2-7): GAGVSQSPSNKVTEKGKDVELRCDPISGHTALYWYRQSLGQGLEFLIYFQGNSAPDKSGLPSDRFSAERTGGSVSTLTIQRTQQEDSAVYLCASSRGTTYYEQYFGPGTRLTVT.

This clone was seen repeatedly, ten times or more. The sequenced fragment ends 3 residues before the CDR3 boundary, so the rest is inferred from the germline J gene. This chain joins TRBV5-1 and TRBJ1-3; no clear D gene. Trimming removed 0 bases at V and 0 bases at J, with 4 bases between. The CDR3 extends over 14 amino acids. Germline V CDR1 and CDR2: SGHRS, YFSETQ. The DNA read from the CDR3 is TGCGCCAGCAGCTTGGGACACTCTGGAAACACC. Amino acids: CASSLGHSGNT. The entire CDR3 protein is CASSLGHSGNTIYF.

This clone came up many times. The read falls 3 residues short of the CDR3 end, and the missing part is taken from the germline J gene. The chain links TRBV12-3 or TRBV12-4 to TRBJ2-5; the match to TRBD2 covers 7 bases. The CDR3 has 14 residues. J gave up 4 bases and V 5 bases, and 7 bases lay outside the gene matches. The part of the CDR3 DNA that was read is TGTGCCAGCAGTCCTTCGGGGGGAGCAGAGACC. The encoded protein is CASSPSGGAET. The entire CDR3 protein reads CASSPSGGAETQYF.

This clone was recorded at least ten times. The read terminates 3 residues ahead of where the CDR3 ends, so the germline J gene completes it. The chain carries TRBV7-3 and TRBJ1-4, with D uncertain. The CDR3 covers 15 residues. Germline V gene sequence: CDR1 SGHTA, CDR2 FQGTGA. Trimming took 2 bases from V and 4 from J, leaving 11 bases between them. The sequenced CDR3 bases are TGTGCCAGCAGCTTAGGTGGCAGGCATAATGAAAAA. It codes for CASSLGGRHNEK. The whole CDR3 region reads CASSLGGRHNEKLFF.

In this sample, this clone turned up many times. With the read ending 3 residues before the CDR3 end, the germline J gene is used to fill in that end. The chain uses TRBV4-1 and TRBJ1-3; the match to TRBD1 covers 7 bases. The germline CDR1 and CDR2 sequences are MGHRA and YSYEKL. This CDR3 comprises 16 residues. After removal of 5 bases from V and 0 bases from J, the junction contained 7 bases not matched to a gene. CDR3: CASSGIGTDSGNTIYF. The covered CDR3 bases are TGCGCCAGCAGCGGAATCGGGACAGACTCTGGAAACACC.

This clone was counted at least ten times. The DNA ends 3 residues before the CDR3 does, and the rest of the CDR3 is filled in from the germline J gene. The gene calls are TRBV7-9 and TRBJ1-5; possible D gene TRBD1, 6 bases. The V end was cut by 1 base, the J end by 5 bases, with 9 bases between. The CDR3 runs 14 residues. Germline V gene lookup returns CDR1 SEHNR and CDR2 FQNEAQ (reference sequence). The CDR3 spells CASSLGGPDQPQHF. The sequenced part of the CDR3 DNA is TGTGCCAGCAGCTTAGGGGGGCCCGATCAGCCC.

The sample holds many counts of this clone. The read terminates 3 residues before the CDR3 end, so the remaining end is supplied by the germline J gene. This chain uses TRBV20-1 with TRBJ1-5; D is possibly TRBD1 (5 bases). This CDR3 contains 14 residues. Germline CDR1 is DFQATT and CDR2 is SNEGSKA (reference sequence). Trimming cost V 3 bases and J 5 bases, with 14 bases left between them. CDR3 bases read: TGCAGTGCTAGGTACGGGGGGGAAGATCAGCCC. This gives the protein CSARYGGEDQP. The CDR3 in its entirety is CSARYGGEDQPQHF.

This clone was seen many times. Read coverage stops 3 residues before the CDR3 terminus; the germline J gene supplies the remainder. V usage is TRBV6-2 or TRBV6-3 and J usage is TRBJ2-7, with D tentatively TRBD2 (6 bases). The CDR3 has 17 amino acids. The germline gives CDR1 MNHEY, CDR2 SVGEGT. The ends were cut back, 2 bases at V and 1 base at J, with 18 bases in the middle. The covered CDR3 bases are TGTGCCAGCAGTTACGGTCGTGGCGGGGCCATATCCTACGAG. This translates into CASSYGRGGAISYE. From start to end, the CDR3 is CASSYGRGGAISYEQYF.

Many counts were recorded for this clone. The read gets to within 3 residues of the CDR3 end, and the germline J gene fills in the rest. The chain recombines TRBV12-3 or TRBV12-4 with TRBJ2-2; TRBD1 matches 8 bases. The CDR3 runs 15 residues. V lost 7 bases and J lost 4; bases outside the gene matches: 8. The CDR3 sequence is CASTWGQAGTGELFF. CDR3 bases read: TGTGCCAGCACCTGGGGACAGGCGGGCACCGGGGAG.

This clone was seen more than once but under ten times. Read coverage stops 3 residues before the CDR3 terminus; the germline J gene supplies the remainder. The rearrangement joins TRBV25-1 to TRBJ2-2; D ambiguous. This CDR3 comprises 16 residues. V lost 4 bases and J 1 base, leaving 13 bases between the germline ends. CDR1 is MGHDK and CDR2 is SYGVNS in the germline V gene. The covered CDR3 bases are TGTGCCAGCAGTGGTAGCAGAGACTTGAACACCGGGGAG. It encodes CASSGSRDLNTGE. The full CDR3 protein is CASSGSRDLNTGELFF.

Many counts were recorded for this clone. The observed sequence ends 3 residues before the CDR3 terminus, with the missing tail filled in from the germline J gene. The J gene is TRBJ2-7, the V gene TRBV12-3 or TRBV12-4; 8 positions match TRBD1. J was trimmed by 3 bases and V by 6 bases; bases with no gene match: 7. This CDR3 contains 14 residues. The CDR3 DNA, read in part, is TGTGCCAGCAGCTCCGGGACAGGAGTCTACGAG. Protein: CASSSGTGVYE. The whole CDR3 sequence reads CASSSGTGVYEQYF.

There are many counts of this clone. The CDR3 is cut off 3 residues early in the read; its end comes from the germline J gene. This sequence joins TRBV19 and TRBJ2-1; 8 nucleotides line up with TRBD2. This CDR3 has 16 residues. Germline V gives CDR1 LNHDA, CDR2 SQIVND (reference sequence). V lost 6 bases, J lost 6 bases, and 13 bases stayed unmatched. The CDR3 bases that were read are TGTGCCAGTAGCGATAGCGGGATTAAGGAGAGCAATGAG. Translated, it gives CASSDSGIKESNE. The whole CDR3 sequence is CASSDSGIKESNEQFF.